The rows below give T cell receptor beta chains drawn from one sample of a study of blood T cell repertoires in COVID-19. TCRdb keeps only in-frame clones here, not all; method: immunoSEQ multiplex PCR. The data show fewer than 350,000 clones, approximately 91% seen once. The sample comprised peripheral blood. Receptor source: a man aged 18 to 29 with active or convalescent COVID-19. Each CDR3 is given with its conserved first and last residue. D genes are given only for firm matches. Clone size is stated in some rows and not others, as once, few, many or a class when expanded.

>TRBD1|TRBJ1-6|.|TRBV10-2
CASSDGTVNSPLHF
TGCGCCAGCAGTGACGGGACAGTGAATTCACCCCTCCACTTT
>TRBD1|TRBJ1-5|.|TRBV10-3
CAIGTGGNQPQHF
TGTGCCATCGGCACAGGGGGCAATCAGCCCCAGCATTTT
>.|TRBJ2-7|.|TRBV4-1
CASSQATGISYEQYF
TGCGCCAGCAGCCAAGCAACAGGGATCTCCTACGAGCAGTACTTC
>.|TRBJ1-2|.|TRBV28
CASSLQVSLYGYTF
TGTGCCAGCAGTTTACAAGTCAGTCTCTATGGCTACACCTTC
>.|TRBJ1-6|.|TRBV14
CASSQGPERNIYNSPLHF
TGTGCCAGCAGCCAAGGGCCAGAGCGAAATATATATAATTCACCCCTCCACTTT
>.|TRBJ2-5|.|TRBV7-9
CASSLGRGQETQYF
TGTGCCAGCAGCTTAGGCAGGGGTCAAGAGACCCAGTACTTC
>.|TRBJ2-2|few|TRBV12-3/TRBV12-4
CASRGIGELFF
TGTGCCAGCAGGGGCATCGGGGAGCTGTTTTTT
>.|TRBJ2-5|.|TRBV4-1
CASSQDTGRETQYF
TGCGCCAGCAGCCAAGACACAGGGCGGGAGACCCAGTACTTC
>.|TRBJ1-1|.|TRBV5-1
CASSLGKFAATEAFF
TGCGCCAGCAGCTTGGGCAAATTTGCGGCGACTGAAGCTTTCTTT
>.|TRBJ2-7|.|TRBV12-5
CASGLGQPYEQYF
TGTGCTAGTGGTTTGGGACAGCCATACGAGCAGTACTTC
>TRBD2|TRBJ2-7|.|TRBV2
CASSEDGGALEQYF
TGTGCCAGCAGTGAAGACGGGGGGGCGCTCGAGCAGTACTTC
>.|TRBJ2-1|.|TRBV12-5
CASLGHQVDEQFF
TGTGCTAGTCTGGGGCACCAGGTAGATGAGCAGTTCTTC
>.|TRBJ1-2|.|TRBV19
CASRQQPRERGYGYTF
TGTGCCAGTAGACAACAGCCCCGGGAGCGGGGTTATGGCTACACCTTC
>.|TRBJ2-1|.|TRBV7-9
CASRTVEGNEQFF
TGTGCCAGCCGTACAGTGGAGGGTAATGAGCAGTTCTTC
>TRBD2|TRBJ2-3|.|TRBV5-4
CASRTSGGKDTQYF
TGTGCCAGCAGGACTAGCGGGGGTAAAGATACGCAGTATTTT
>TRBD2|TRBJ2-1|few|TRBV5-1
CASSLRLAGLNEQFF
TGCGCCAGCAGCTTGCGGCTAGCGGGGCTCAATGAGCAGTTCTTC
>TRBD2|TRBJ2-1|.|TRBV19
CASSIRGLAGRNEQFF
TGTGCCAGTAGTATCAGGGGACTAGCGGGACGCAATGAGCAGTTCTTC
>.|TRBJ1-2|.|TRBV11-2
CASSLDHSPGAGYTF
TGTGCCAGCAGCTTAGATCATTCCCCAGGGGCTGGCTACACCTTC
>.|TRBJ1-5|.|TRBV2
CASASGGVVSQPQHF
TGTGCCAGCGCCTCTGGGGGGGTGGTGAGTCAGCCCCAGCATTTT
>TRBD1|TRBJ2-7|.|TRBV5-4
CASSWGQGASYEQYF
TGTGCCAGCAGCTGGGGACAGGGGGCTAGCTACGAGCAGTACTTC
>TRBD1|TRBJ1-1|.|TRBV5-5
CASSFGTGRENTEAFF
TGTGCCAGCAGCTTTGGGACAGGGAGGGAGAACACTGAAGCTTTCTTT
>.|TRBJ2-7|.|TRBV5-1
CASSLREAALYEQYF
TGCGCCAGCAGCTTGCGAGAGGCAGCTCTCTACGAGCAGTACTTC
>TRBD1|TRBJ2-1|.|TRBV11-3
CASSQDRGGYNEQFF
TGTGCCAGCAGCCAGGACAGGGGAGGCTACAATGAGCAGTTCTTC
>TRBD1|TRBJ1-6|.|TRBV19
CASSVPSTGTANSPLHF
TGTGCCAGTAGTGTGCCGTCAACGGGGACAGCAAATTCACCCCTCCACTTT
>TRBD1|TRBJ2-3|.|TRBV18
CASSPRTGDTQYF
TGTGCCAGCTCACCCCGGACAGGGGATACGCAGTATTTT
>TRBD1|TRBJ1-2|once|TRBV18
CASSPQSGGADGYTF
TGTGCCAGCTCACCACAATCAGGGGGCGCGGATGGCTACACCTTC
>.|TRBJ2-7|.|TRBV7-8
CASSPGREQYF
TGTGCCAGCAGCCCAGGGAGGGAGCAGTACTTC
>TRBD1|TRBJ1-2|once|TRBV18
CASSLPLGQIYGYTF
TGTGCCAGCTCCCTTCCCCTGGGACAGATCTATGGCTACACCTTC
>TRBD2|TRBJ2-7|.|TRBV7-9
CASSSGGPFYEQYF
TGTGCCAGCAGCTCGGGGGGGCCTTTCTACGAGCAGTACTTC
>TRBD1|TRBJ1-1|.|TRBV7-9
CAMQAPGRTGNTEAFF
TGTGCCATGCAGGCCCCGGGACGGACAGGTAACACTGAAGCTTTCTTT
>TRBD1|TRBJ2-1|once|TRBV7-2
CASSLLQGAEEQFF
TGTGCCAGCAGCTTACTACAGGGGGCTGAGGAGCAGTTCTTC
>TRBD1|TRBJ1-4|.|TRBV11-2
CASSPRGASKEKLFF
TGTGCCAGCAGTCCCAGGGGGGCATCTAAAGAAAAACTGTTTTTT
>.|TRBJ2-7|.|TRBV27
CASSLGLEYEQYF
TGTGCCAGCAGTCTAGGCCTCGAATACGAGCAGTACTTC
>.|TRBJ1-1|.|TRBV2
CASSEGRVVTEAFF
TGTGCCAGCAGTGAAGGCAGGGTGGTCACTGAAGCTTTCTTT
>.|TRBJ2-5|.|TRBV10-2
CASSDIEGGWAGEETQYF
TGCGCCAGCAGTGATATCGAGGGAGGCTGGGCCGGTGAAGAGACCCAGTACTTC